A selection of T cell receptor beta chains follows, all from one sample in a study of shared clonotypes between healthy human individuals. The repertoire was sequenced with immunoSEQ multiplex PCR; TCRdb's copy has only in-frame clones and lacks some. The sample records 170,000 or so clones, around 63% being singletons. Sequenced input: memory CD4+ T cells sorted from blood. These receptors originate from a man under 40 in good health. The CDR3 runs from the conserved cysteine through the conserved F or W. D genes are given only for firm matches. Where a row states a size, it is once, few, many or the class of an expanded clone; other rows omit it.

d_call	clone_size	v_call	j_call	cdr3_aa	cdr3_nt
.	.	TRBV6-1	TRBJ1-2	CASSDRDPWRGYTF	TGTGCCAGCAGTGACAGGGACCCGTGGAGGGGCTACACCTTC
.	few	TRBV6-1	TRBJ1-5	CASSGAEYSGAQHF	TGTGCCAGCAGTGGGGCGGAGTATTCCGGGGCCCAGCATTTT
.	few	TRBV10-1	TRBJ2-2	CASSENSNTGELFF	TGCGCCAGCAGTGAGAACAGCAACACCGGGGAGCTGTTTTTT
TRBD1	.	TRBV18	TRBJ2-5	CASSPPGQHQETQYF	TGTGCCAGCTCACCACCGGGACAGCACCAAGAGACCCAGTACTTC
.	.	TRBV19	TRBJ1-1	CASSRRTENTEAFF	TGTGCCAGTAGTAGAAGGACAGAGAACACTGAAGCTTTCTTT
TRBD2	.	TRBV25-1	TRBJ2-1	CASSEPRTSGANNEQFF	TGTGCCAGCAGTGAACCCCGGACTAGCGGGGCTAACAATGAGCAGTTCTTC
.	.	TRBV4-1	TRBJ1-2	CASSRLTRVDYGYTF	TGCGCCAGCAGCCGATTAACCAGGGTTGACTATGGCTACACCTTC
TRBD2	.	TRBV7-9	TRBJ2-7	CAVGTSDTYEQYF	TGTGCTGTGGGGACTAGCGATACCTACGAGCAGTACTTC
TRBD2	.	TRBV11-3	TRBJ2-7	CASSLTHGLANEQYF	TGTGCCAGCAGCTTAACCCACGGACTAGCTAACGAGCAGTACTTC
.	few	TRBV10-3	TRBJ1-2	CAIPSKPDGPAYGYTF	TGTGCCATCCCCAGCAAACCCGACGGCCCGGCCTATGGCTACACCTTC
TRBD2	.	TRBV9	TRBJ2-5	CASSVGTSGGETQYF	TGTGCCAGCAGCGTCGGGACTAGCGGGGGAGAGACCCAGTACTTC
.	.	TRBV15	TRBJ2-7	CATSSGKRGEQYF	TGTGCCACCAGCAGCGGGAAGAGGGGCGAGCAGTACTTC
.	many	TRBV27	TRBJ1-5	CASSSQGRQPQHF	TGTGCCAGCAGTTCACAGGGCAGACAGCCCCAGCATTTT
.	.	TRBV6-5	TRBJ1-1	CASSYGSSTEAFF	TGTGCCAGCAGTTACGGGTCCAGCACTGAAGCTTTCTTT
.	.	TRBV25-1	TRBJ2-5	CASSLDGARETQYF	TGTGCCAGCAGTCTCGACGGGGCGAGAGAGACCCAGTACTTC
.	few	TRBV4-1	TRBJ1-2	CASSQPDYGYTF	TGCGCCAGCAGCCAACCAGACTATGGCTACACCTTC
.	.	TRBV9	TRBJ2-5	CASSVSRQETQYF	TGTGCCAGCAGCGTTTCACGTCAAGAGACCCAGTACTTC
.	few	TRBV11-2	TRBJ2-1	CASSSTVAYNEQFF	TGTGCCAGCAGCTCGACAGTGGCCTACAATGAGCAGTTCTTC
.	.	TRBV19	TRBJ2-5	CASSKGLGKETQYF	TGTGCCAGTAGTAAGGGTTTAGGGAAAGAGACCCAGTACTTC
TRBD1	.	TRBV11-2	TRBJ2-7	CASSRTGQGVHEQYF	TGTGCCAGCAGCAGGACGGGACAGGGGGTCCACGAGCAGTACTTC
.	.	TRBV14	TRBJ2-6	CASSHSRGFGANVLTF	TGTGCCAGCAGCCATTCCAGGGGATTCGGGGCCAACGTCCTGACTTTC
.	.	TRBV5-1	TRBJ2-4	CASSLVPGASNIQYF	TGCGCCAGCAGCTTGGTGCCGGGAGCCTCAAACATTCAGTACTTC
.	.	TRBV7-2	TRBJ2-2	CASSLGAAATNTGELFF	TGTGCCAGCAGCTTAGGAGCGGCTGCTACGAACACCGGGGAGCTGTTTTTT
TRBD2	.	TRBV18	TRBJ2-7	CASSLAGDYEQYF	TGTGCCAGCTCACTAGCGGGAGACTACGAGCAGTACTTC
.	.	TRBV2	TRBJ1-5	CASRLSAGAQVNQPQHF	TGTGCCAGCAGGCTTTCTGCAGGGGCGCAGGTCAATCAGCCCCAGCATTTT
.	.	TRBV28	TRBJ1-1	CASSKWGGGFTEAFF	TGTGCCAGCAGTAAATGGGGAGGGGGGTTCACTGAAGCTTTCTTT
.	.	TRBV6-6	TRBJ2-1	CATSKGPYNEQFF	TGTGCCACCTCCAAGGGACCTTACAATGAGCAGTTCTTC
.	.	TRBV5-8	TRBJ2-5	CASSLGVSKETQYF	TGTGCCAGCAGCTTGGGTGTAAGCAAAGAGACCCAGTACTTC
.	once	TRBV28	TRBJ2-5	CASSLNRAQETQYF	TGTGCCAGCAGTTTAAACAGGGCACAAGAGACCCAGTACTTC
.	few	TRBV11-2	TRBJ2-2	CASSYTGELFF	TGTGCCAGCAGTTACACCGGGGAGCTGTTTTTT
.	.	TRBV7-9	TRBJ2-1	CASSLESGRPTLGQFF	TGTGCCAGCAGCTTGGAAAGCGGGCGCCCTACCCTAGGGCAGTTCTTC